The source of this T cell receptor (beta chain) is a study of PD-L1 blockade in urothelial cancer. As to time point: peripheral blood 6 weeks after treatment start. Disease in patients was locally advanced or metastatic urothelial carcinoma. Profiling relied on immunoSEQ multiplex PCR, and the TCRdb table lists in-frame clones only, not all of them. The sample comprises approximately 36,000 clones, about four fifths of which are singletons, and under 12% rests with the top ten. V shed 7 bases and J shed 7 bases, with 17 bases lying between them. CDR3 length: 12 residues. In germline, CDR1 is SQVTM, CDR2 ANQGSEA.

The V gene is TRBV29-1, the J gene TRBJ2-7; weak D call: TRBD1 (5 bases). Sequences were derived from PBMCs, sampled around atezolizumab (anti-PD-L1) treatment. This clonotype was obtained from a man aged 35 to 55 with urothelial cancer. The CDR3 sequence is CSGGVGVAEQYF. DNA of the CDR3: TGCAGCGGCGGAGTAGGGGTGGCTGAGCAGTACTTC.